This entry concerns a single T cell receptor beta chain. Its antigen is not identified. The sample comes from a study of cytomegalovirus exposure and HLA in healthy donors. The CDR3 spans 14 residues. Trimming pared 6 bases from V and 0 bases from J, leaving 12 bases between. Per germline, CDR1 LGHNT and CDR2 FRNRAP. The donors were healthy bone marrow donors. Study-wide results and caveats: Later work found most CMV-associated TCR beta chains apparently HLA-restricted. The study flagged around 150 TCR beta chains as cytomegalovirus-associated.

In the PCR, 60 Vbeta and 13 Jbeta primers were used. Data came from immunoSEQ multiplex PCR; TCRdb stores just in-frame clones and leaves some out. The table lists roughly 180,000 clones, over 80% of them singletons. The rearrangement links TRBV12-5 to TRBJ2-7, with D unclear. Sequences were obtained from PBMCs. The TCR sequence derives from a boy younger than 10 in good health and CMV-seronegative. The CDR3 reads CASGSPDNSYEQYV. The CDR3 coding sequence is TGTGCTAGTGGCTCTCCAGACAACTCCTACGAGCAGTACGTC.